The present T cell receptor (beta chain) was sequenced within a study of blood T cells in healthy people across ages. Study observations and caveats: As naive T cell percentage varied, TCR beta diversity correlated strongly with it. Estimates drawn from one million T cells were deemed to understate diversity.

A second about 6 to 12 cycle PCR used barcoded and J-beta primers. TCRdb redid the calling of the 5' RACE reads with MiXCR, one entry per CDR3 protein. The sample has roughly 1,300,000 distinct CDR3 sequences, approximately 59% seen once. A remark on this clonotype: What it binds is unknown.

This CDR3 spans 14 amino acids. Germline V lookup: CDR1 DFQATT, CDR2 SNEGSKA (reference sequence). V dropped 7 bases and J dropped 4; count of bases not matched to a gene: 12. The clonotype comes from a man in his late teens or twenties in good health. The rearrangement uses TRBV20-1 and TRBJ1-2; TRBD1 aligns across 7 bases. The sample consisted of blood. The CDR3 DNA follows: TGCAGTGGCTACAACAGGGGACTCCTCTATGGCTACACCTTC. This codes for CSGYNRGLLYGYTF.